This T cell receptor (beta chain) is from a study of T cell responses to AZD1222 COVID-19 vaccine. Produced via immunoSEQ multiplex PCR; TCRdb's table is partial and in-frame only. The sample holds 79,000 or so clones, 65% to 80% seen once. To note about this clone: The antigen is undetermined.

Germline loops: CDR1 MGHDK, CDR2 SYGVNS. The CDR3 totals 15 residues. J lost 3 bases, V lost 4 bases, and 6 bases had no gene match. The study, taken as a whole, reports: Clonal diversity was possibly underestimated, and white British individuals and females predominated among donors. Only after the peak T cell response were repertoires sampled. Just a handful of people given AZD1222 tested seropositive at baseline. Across the whole spike, CD4 TCRs peaked at regions 160-218 and 743-854.

V is TRBV25-1 and J is TRBJ2-7; the match to TRBD1 covers 10 bases. The sequences come from peripheral blood, collected 28 days after the second dose of the MenACWY control vaccine. This receptor was taken from an adult who received the MenACWY meningococcal vaccine as a control. CDR3 in DNA: TGTGCCAGCAGTGCCGCCGGGACAGGGGACTACGAGCAGTACTTC. Its protein product is CASSAAGTGDYEQYF.